The 14 T cell receptor beta chains listed next were all sequenced from one sample in a study of CD8 T cells in ankylosing spondylitis. Antigens for these TCRs are unknown. A single record per CDR3 protein comes from TCRdb applying MiXCR to the 5' RACE reads. The sample shows about 500,000 distinct CDR3 sequences, less than 6% of them seen only once. The study, taken as a whole, reports: Blood of patients with ankylosing spondylitis appeared to be characterized by a TCR beta motif of several highly homologous variants.

The specimen sequenced was blood, either unsorted or a sorted T cell fraction (not recorded which). The receptors originated from a male donor with ankylosing spondylitis.

The V gene is TRBV6-6, the J gene TRBJ2-4; D not certain. The CDR3 runs to 13 residues. In germline, CDR1 is MNHNY, CDR2 SVGAGI (reference sequence). Trimming shortened V by 2 bases and J by 2 bases, and 4 bases separated the two germline ends. Here the CDR3 reads CASSYNTKNIQYF. CDR3 bases: TGTGCCAGCAGTTACAATACCAAAAACATTCAGTACTTC.

The V and J genes are TRBV3-1 and TRBJ1-2; D not certain. Germline V lookup: CDR1 LGHDT, CDR2 YNNKEL (reference sequence). The CDR3 consists of 16 residues. The V end was cut by 1 base, the J end by 0 bases, with 12 bases between. CDR3 coding DNA: TGTGCCAGCAGCCAAGCCCCGGGATCCCCTAACTATGGCTACACCTTC. This encodes CASSQAPGSPNYGYTF.

This clonotype came up many times. The V and J genes are TRBV29-1 and TRBJ2-3; 9 nucleotides line up with TRBD2. Germline V gene sequence: CDR1 SQVTM, CDR2 ANQGSEA. V trimming: 0 bases; J trimming: 11 bases; junction bases outside the gene matches: 9. This CDR3 spans 14 amino acids. CDR3 in DNA: TGCAGCGTTGAAGAGGGGACTAGCCCGTCGGGGCAGTATTTT. This encodes CSVEEGTSPSGQYF.

This clonotype has a handful of counts. This chain links TRBV27 with TRBJ1-5, with D hard to call. CDR1 and CDR2 (germline): MNHEY, SMNVEV (reference sequence). The ends were cut back, 5 bases at V and 5 bases at J, with 22 bases in the middle. The CDR3 has 17 residues. The CDR3 here is CASSLTPWAVRHQPQHF. The DNA of the CDR3 is TGTGCCAGCAGTCTGACTCCCTGGGCGGTTCGCCATCAGCCCCAGCATTTT.

This clonotype was counted at least ten times. The chain combines TRBV7-9 with TRBJ2-7; 9 nucleotides line up with TRBD1. This CDR3 contains 15 residues. The germline gives CDR1 SEHNR, CDR2 FQNEAQ (reference sequence). After removal of 3 bases from V and 7 bases from J, the junction contained 10 bases not matched to a gene. CDR3 region: CASSFTGQGLREQYF. CDR3 bases: TGTGCCAGCAGCTTTACGGGACAGGGATTGCGGGAGCAGTACTTC. Using reference TRBV7-9 and TRBJ2-7 for the parts outside the CDR3, the full variable domain is DTGVSQNPRHKITKRGQNVTFRCDPISEHNRLYWYRQTLGQGPEFLTYFQNEAQLEKSRLLSDRFSAERPKGSFSTLEIQRTEQGDSAMYLCASSFTGQGLREQYFGPGTRLTVT.

This clonotype was observed at least ten times. The chain combines TRBV20-1 with TRBJ1-2, with 8 nucleotides matching TRBD1. Germline V gives CDR1 DFQATT, CDR2 SNEGSKA (reference sequence). Trimming at V came to 4 bases and at J to 5 bases, leaving 6 bases not matched to a gene. The CDR3 runs to 13 residues. CDR3 loop: CSATQGAGYGYTF. CDR3 in DNA: TGCAGTGCTACCCAGGGGGCGGGATATGGCTACACCTTC.

This clonotype has ten or more counts. CDR3 sequence: CSALLAGGPGEQFF. In DNA, the CDR3 is TGCAGCGCGCTACTAGCGGGGGGCCCCGGTGAGCAGTTCTTC. This chain joins TRBV29-1 and TRBJ2-1; 12 nucleotides agree with TRBD2. Unmatched junction bases numbered 10, after V lost 7 bases and J lost 9 bases. CDR1 SQVTM and CDR2 ANQGSEA come from the germline V gene. The CDR3 is made up of 14 amino acids.

The sample holds many counts of this clonotype. This chain connects TRBV20-1 to TRBJ2-2; 9 bases line up with TRBD1. CDR3 length equals 16 residues. Trimming cost V 3 bases and J 4 bases; bases outside gene matches: 9. In germline, CDR1 is DFQATT, CDR2 SNEGSKA (reference sequence). This CDR3 reads CSARIRDRVVTGELFF. The CDR3 coding sequence is TGCAGTGCTAGGATCCGGGACAGGGTGGTCACCGGGGAGCTGTTTTTT.

This clonotype was detected ten times or more. The chain joins TRBV10-3 to TRBJ1-1; D gene unclear. In germline, CDR1 is ENHRY, CDR2 SYGVKD. The CDR3 has 14 amino acids. The germline V and J ends were trimmed by 0 bases and 7 bases, with 12 bases remaining between them. CDR3 loop: CAISESPGTLEAFF. The CDR3 bases are TGTGCCATCAGTGAGTCGCCCGGTACTCTTGAAGCTTTCTTT.

This clonotype was counted at least ten times. The rearrangement uses TRBV6-5 and TRBJ2-1; 8 bases line up with TRBD2. CDR3 length: 16 amino acids. Germline V gene data show CDR1 as MNHEY and CDR2 as SVGAGI. The V gene end was trimmed by 2 bases and the J gene end by 7 bases; junction bases not matched to a gene: 10. The CDR3 reads CASSYTTGGRGNEQFF. For the CDR3, the DNA is TGTGCCAGCAGTTACACCACGGGGGGGCGAGGTAATGAGCAGTTCTTC.

Only a few counts were recorded for this clonotype. This rearrangement joins TRBV5-1 to TRBJ2-7; tentative D call: TRBD2 (6 bases). V was clipped by 2 bases and J by 3 bases, with 18 bases between them. CDR3 length: 16 amino acids. Germline V gene data show CDR1 as SGHRS and CDR2 as YFSETQ. This CDR3 reads CASSFNSGPPLYEQYF. The CDR3 nucleotides read TGCGCCAGCAGCTTTAATAGCGGACCACCCCTCTACGAGCAGTACTTC.

The sample holds a few counts of this clonotype. CDR3 bases: TGTGCCAGCAGCGTAGCTTATCGAGACGAGCAGTACTTC. This codes for CASSVAYRDEQYF. J is TRBJ2-7 and V is TRBV9, with no clear D. Trimming took off 0 bases at V and 5 bases at J, with 9 bases between the two ends. This CDR3 is built from 13 residues. CDR1 is SGDLS, CDR2 YYNGEE, per germline.

There are many counts of this clonotype. The V call is TRBV5-1, the J call TRBJ1-1; 7 nucleotides line up with TRBD1. This CDR3 region has 15 residues. V shed 0 bases, J shed 4 bases, and the junction held 6 bases outside the gene matches. Germline CDR1 is SGHRS and CDR2 is YFSETQ. This CDR3 is CASSLGDSGGTEAFF. CDR3 coding DNA: TGCGCCAGCAGCTTGGGGGACAGCGGGGGCACTGAAGCTTTCTTT.

This clonotype has at least ten counts. This chain uses TRBV29-1 with TRBJ1-2; D not resolved. The CDR3 runs to 13 residues. V was cut by 5 bases and J by 5 bases, with 15 bases left in between. CDR1 is SQVTM and CDR2 is ANQGSEA in the germline V gene. Written as DNA, the CDR3 is TGCAGCGTTTTGAGGCCCCTCTCTTATGGCTACACCTTC. Translating gives CSVLRPLSYGYTF.